This section outlines one T cell receptor beta chain sequence together with its context. V was cut by 2 bases and J by 4 bases, with 14 bases left in between. The CDR3 is 15 amino acids. The assay was immunoSEQ multiplex PCR, and TCRdb's table has in-frame clones only and misses some. This sample has tens of thousands of clones, with about 88% found just once. The sample originates from a study of control samples from healthy donors and cancer patients. The gene calls are TRBV23-1 and TRBJ1-2; no definite D call. TRBV23-1 is an ORF for which the function is uncertain. The receptor was isolated from a woman aged 65 to 85 in good health. Sequences were obtained from blood. The CDR3 reads CASSQMLPQAYGYTF. CDR3 sequence (DNA): TGCGCCAGCAGTCAAATGTTACCCCAGGCCTATGGCTACACCTTC.